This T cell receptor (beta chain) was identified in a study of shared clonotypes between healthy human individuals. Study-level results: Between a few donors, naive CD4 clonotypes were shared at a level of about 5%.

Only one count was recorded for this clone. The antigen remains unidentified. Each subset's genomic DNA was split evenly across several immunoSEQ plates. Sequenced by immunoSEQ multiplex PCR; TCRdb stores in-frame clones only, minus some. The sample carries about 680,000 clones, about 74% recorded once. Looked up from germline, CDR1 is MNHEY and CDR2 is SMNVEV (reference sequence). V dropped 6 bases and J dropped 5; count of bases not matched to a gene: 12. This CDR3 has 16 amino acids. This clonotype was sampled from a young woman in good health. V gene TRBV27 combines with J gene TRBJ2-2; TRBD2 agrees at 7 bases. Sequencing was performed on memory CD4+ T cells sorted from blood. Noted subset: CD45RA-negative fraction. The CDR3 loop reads CASSGWGGRGTGELFF. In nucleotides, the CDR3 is TGTGCCAGCAGCGGGTGGGGCGGGAGAGGAACCGGGGAGCTGTTTTTT.